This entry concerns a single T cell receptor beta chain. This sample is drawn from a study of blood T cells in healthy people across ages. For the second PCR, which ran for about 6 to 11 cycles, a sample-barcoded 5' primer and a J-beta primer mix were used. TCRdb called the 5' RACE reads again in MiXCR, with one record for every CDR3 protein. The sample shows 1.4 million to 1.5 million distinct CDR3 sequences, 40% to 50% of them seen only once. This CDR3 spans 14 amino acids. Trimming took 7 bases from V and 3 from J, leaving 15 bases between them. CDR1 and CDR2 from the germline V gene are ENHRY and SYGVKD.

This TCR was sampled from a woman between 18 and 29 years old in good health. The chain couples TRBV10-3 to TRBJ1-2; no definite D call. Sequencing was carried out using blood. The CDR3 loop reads CAIKAVGDYYGYTF. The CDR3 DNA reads TGTGCCATCAAGGCGGTAGGCGACTACTATGGCTACACCTTC.